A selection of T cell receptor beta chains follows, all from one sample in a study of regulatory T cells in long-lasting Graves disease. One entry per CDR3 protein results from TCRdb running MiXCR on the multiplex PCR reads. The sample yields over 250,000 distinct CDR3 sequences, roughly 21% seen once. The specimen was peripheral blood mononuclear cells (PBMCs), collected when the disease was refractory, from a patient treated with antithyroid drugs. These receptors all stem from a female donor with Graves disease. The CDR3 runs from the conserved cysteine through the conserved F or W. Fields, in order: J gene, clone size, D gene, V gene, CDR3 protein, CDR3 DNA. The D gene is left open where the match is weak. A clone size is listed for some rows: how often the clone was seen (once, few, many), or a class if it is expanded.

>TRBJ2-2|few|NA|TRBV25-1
CASSTRELNTGELFF
TGTGCCAGCAGTACCAGGGAGCTCAACACCGGGGAGCTGTTTTTT
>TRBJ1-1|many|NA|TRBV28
CASSAWTDPNPEAFF
TGTGCCAGCAGTGCCTGGACGGACCCTAACCCTGAAGCTTTCTTT
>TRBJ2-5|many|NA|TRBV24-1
CATSEELGEETQYF
TGTGCCACCAGTGAGGAGCTCGGGGAAGAGACCCAGTACTTC
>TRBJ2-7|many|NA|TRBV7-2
CASSLRQNAYEQYF
TGTGCCAGCAGCTTAAGACAGAACGCCTACGAGCAGTACTTC
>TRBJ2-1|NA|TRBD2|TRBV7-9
CASSSVAGDRNNEQFF
TGTGCCAGCAGCTCGGTAGCGGGAGATAGGAACAATGAGCAGTTCTTC
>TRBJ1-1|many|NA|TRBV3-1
CASSQESRTEAFF
TGTGCCAGCAGCCAAGAGTCTAGGACTGAAGCTTTCTTT
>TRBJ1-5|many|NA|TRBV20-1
CSARAEFGNQPQHF
TGCAGTGCTAGGGCGGAGTTTGGCAATCAGCCCCAGCATTTT
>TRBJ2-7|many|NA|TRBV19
CASSPGRSPYEQYF
TGTGCCAGCAGTCCAGGGCGATCACCCTACGAGCAGTACTTC
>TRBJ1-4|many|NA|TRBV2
CASNILGEKLFF
TGTGCCAGCAACATCCTGGGGGAAAAACTGTTTTTT
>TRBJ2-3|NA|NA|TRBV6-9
CASSYRVGGTDTQYF
TGTGCCAGCAGTTACCGAGTGGGAGGCACAGATACGCAGTATTTT
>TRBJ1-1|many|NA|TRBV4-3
CASSQVQALNTEAFF
TGCGCCAGCAGCCAAGTTCAGGCGTTGAACACTGAAGCTTTCTTT
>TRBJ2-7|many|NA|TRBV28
CASSLMANAYEQYF
TGTGCCAGCAGTTTAATGGCGAATGCCTACGAGCAGTACTTC
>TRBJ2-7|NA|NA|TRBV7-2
CASSPQGVDEQYF
TGTGCCAGCAGTCCACAGGGAGTCGACGAGCAGTACTTC
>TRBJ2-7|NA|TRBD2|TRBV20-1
CSASGASGSPGEQYF
TGCAGTGCTAGTGGGGCTAGCGGGAGTCCGGGCGAGCAGTACTTC
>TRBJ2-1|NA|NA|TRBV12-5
CASGVGGGEQFF
TGTGCTAGTGGTGTGGGAGGCGGTGAGCAGTTCTTC
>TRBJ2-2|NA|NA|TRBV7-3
CASSPASLKGELFF
TGTGCCAGCAGCCCGGCTAGTTTAAAGGGGGAGCTGTTTTTT
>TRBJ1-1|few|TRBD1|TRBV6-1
CASMTGLGTEAFF
TGTGCCAGCATGACAGGGTTGGGGACTGAAGCTTTCTTT
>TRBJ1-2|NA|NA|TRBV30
CAWSQGHLGYTF
TGTGCCTGGAGCCAGGGGCACCTTGGCTACACCTTC
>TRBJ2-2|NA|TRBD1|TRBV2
CASSEGQGYTGELFF
TGTGCCAGCAGTGAGGGACAGGGGTACACCGGGGAGCTGTTTTTT
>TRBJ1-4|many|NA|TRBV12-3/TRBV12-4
CATAPRESLEKLFF
TGTGCCACCGCACCCAGGGAAAGCTTGGAAAAACTGTTTTTT
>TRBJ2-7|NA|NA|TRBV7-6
CASSLDIRAYEQYF
TGTGCCAGCAGCTTAGATATTCGGGCATACGAGCAGTACTTC
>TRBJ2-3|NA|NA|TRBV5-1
CASSEGGGLPSTDTQYF
TGCGCCAGCAGCGAGGGAGGCGGGCTGCCTAGCACAGATACGCAGTATTTT
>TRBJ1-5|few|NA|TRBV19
CASLKEVGPEQPQHF
TGTGCCAGCCTGAAAGAGGTGGGGCCGGAACAGCCCCAGCATTTT
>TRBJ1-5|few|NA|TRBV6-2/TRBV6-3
CASSYLPNRQPQHF
TGTGCCAGCAGTTACCTTCCTAACCGGCAGCCCCAGCATTTT
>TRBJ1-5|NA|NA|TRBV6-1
CASGGGDQPQHF
TGTGCCAGCGGCGGGGGAGATCAGCCCCAGCATTTT
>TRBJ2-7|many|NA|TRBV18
CASSPPLRVGDEQYF
TGTGCCAGCTCACCACCCCTTCGGGTAGGGGACGAGCAGTACTTC
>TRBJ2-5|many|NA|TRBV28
CASSFRDGILQETQYF
TGTGCCAGCAGTTTCCGCGATGGCATCTTGCAAGAGACCCAGTACTTC
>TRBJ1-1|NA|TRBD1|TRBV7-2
CASSPDRGLNTEAFF
TGTGCCAGCAGCCCCGACAGGGGGCTGAACACTGAAGCTTTCTTT
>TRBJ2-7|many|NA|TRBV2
CASSQPLSYEQYF
TGTGCCAGCAGCCAGCCCCTCTCCTACGAGCAGTACTTC
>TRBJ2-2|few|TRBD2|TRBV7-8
CASSATSGRGTGELFF
TGTGCCAGCAGCGCGACTAGCGGGAGAGGCACCGGGGAGCTGTTTTTT
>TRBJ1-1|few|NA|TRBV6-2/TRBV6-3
CASSEPLTDLRIAEAFF
TGTGCCAGCAGTGAACCCTTAACGGATCTTAGGATTGCTGAAGCTTTCTTT
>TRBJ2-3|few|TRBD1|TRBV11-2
CASSLRLGQGKTDTQYF
TGTGCCAGCAGCTTAAGGTTGGGACAGGGGAAGACAGATACGCAGTATTTT
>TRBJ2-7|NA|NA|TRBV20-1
CSARDLLYEQYF
TGCAGTGCTAGAGATCTGCTCTACGAGCAGTACTTC
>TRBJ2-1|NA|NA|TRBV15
CATSRGRLPSSYNEQFF
TGTGCCACCAGCAGAGGAAGACTCCCGAGCTCCTACAATGAGCAGTTCTTC
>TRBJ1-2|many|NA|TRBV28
CASLGAQAGYTF
TGTGCCAGCCTAGGGGCCCAGGCTGGCTACACCTTC
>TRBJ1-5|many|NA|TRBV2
CASSEVRENQPQHF
TGTGCCAGCAGTGAAGTAAGGGAAAATCAGCCCCAGCATTTT
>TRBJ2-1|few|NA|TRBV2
CASSGGLDFYNEQFF
TGTGCCAGCAGTGGGGGACTGGATTTCTACAATGAGCAGTTCTTC
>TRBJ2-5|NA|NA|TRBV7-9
CASSPRDVIGHETQYF
TGTGCCAGCAGCCCCCGGGATGTTATCGGACATGAGACCCAGTACTTC
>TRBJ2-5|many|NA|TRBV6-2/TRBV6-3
CASSYSGGRETQYF
TGTGCCAGCAGTTACTCAGGGGGGCGAGAGACCCAGTACTTC
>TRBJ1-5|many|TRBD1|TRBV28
CASRNIRGGLQPQHF
TGTGCCAGCAGAAACATCAGGGGGGGCCTTCAGCCCCAGCATTTT
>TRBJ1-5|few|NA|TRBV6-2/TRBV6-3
CASSYRSYQPQHF
TGTGCCAGCAGTTACCGTTCCTATCAGCCCCAGCATTTT
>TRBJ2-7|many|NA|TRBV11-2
CASSLFSGEQYF
TGTGCCAGCAGCTTGTTTTCCGGGGAGCAGTACTTC
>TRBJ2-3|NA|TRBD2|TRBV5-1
CASSHFGGGTDTQYF
TGCGCCAGCAGCCACTTTGGGGGGGGCACAGATACGCAGTATTTT
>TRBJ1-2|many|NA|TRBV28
CASSLRVGYGYTF
TGTGCCAGCAGTTTAAGGGTTGGCTATGGCTACACCTTC
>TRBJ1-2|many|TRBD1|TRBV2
CASIEDRMYYGYTF
TGTGCCAGCATCGAGGACAGGATGTACTATGGCTACACCTTC
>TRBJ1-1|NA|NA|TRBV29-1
CSVLFFSGATEAFF
TGCAGCGTCCTATTTTTTTCAGGGGCCACTGAAGCTTTCTTT
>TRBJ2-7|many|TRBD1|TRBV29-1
CSVDDRGGGEQYF
TGCAGCGTTGACGATCGAGGGGGCGGCGAGCAGTACTTC
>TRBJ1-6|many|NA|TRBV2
CAVRTDYNSPLHF
TGTGCCGTCAGGACAGACTATAATTCACCCCTCCACTTT